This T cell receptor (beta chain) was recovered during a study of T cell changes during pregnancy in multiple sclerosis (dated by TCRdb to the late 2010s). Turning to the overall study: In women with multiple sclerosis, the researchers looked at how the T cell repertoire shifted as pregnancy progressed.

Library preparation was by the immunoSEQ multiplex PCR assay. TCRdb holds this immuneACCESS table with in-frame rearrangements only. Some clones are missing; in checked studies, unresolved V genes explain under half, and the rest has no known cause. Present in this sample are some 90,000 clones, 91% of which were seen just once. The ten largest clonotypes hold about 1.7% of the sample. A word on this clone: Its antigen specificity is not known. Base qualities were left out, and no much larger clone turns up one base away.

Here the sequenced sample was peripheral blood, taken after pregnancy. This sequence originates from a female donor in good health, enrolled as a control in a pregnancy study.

The bases are TGTGCCAGCAGCTTAGCTCCGGGACAGGGAACTGGAAACACCATATATTTT. It encodes CASSLAPGQGTGNTIYF. The receptor chain draws on TRBV7-9 and TRBJ1-3; 9 of the junction bases match TRBD1. The CDR3 goes from the cysteine to the phenylalanine over 17 residues. Of all the DNA, just the CDR3 is kept, 51 bases in frame from base 1. The germline V gene (reference sequence) sets CDR1 to SEHNR and CDR2 to FQNEAQ. At the junction V is shortened by 0 bases and J by 2 bases; bases outside the gene matches: 5.